This T cell receptor (beta chain) was obtained from a study of blood T cell repertoires in COVID-19. Across the whole study: Italy, Spain and the United States were the sources of the convalescent and acute COVID-19 samples. In each case, the material was cDNA or gDNA derived from T cells, B-cell-depleted T cells, or PBMCs.

The repertoire was sequenced with immunoSEQ multiplex PCR; TCRdb's copy has only in-frame clones and lacks some. The repertoire holds about 230,000 clones, with over 80% as singletons. Notes on this clone: The identical CDR3 is also encoded by other nucleotide sequences in the sample.

The CDR3 has 13 residues. Looked up from germline, CDR1 is PRHDT and CDR2 is FYEKMQ (reference sequence). The V end lost 0 bases, the J end lost 3 bases, and 4 bases lay between the germline ends. The rearrangement joins TRBV13 to TRBJ2-3, with unresolved D. The sequence came from a woman aged 70-85 years with active or convalescent COVID-19. The material sequenced was peripheral blood. The CDR3 here is CASSLGLTDTQYF. The CDR3 bases are TGTGCCAGCAGCTTAGGTCTGACAGATACGCAGTATTTT.